The 24 T cell receptor beta chains listed next were all sequenced from one sample in a study of blood T cell repertoires in COVID-19. The table came from immunoSEQ multiplex PCR; TCRdb's copy has only in-frame clones and leaves some out. Of about 300,000 clones in the sample, about 85% were seen once. The sequencing sample was made of peripheral blood. The receptors originated from a human donor in a cohort sampled during active COVID-19.

This chain joins TRBV2 and TRBJ1-5, with 7 positions matching TRBD1. Germline V CDR1 and CDR2: SNHLY, FYNNEI. The CDR3 loop spans 14 amino acids. The V segment lost 9 bases and the J segment 0 bases; nucleotides outside the gene matches: 5. The CDR3 nucleotides are TGTGCCAGTCAAAGGGGGCCTAGCAATCAGCCCCAGCATTTT. Its translation is CASQRGPSNQPQHF.

The J gene is TRBJ2-1, the V gene TRBV28, with 9 bases fitting TRBD1. The germline gives CDR1 MDHEN, CDR2 SYDVKM. The CDR3 totals 15 residues. V shed 4 bases and J 8 bases; nucleotides not matched to a gene: 9. DNA of the CDR3: TGTGCCAGCAGTTCTTACAGGGGGCGAACCGATGAGCAGTTCTTC. Translated, it gives CASSSYRGRTDEQFF.

This sequence joins TRBV6-5 and TRBJ2-3; 7 nucleotides align to TRBD2. The J segment lost 2 bases and the V segment lost 5 bases, leaving 7 bases of the junction unmatched. CDR3 length equals 15 residues. Germline CDR1 MNHEY, CDR2 SVGAGI. This CDR3 is CASSPPGGATDTQYF. The CDR3 DNA follows: TGTGCCAGCAGTCCCCCGGGGGGAGCCACAGATACGCAGTATTTT.

The rearrangement uses TRBV11-2 and TRBJ1-4, with a tentative D call TRBD1 (5 bases). V was clipped by 1 base and J by 1 base, with 16 bases between them. This CDR3 is built from 18 residues. Germline V gene lookup returns CDR1 SGHAT and CDR2 FQNNGV. The CDR3 nucleotides read TGTGCCAGCAGCTTAGGGATGTCGCAGGGAAGAACTAATGAAAAACTGTTTTTT. Translating gives CASSLGMSQGRTNEKLFF.

The V call is TRBV9, the J call TRBJ2-1; 9 nucleotides line up with TRBD2. Trimming at V came to 7 bases and at J to 4 bases, leaving 9 bases not matched to a gene. The CDR3 runs 15 residues. CDR1 and CDR2 from the germline V gene are SGDLS and YYNGEE. The DNA of the CDR3 is TGTGCCAGCGGAACCGGGACTAGCAGTTACAATGAGCAGTTCTTC. Its protein product is CASGTGTSSYNEQFF.

The V call is TRBV6-6, the J call TRBJ2-7; D call uncertain. Trimming took 2 bases from V and 3 from J, leaving 11 bases between them. The length of the CDR3 is 14 residues. The germline gives CDR1 MNHNY, CDR2 SVGAGI (reference sequence). The CDR3, as DNA: TGTGCCAGCAGTTACCTTTCGGGTGGCTACGAGCAGTACTTC. This translates into CASSYLSGGYEQYF.

CDR3 amino acids: CASSQDSGELFF. CDR3 DNA: TGTGCCAGCAGCCAAGATTCAGGGGAGCTGTTTTTT. This rearrangement joins TRBV3-1 (or the pseudogene TRBV3-2) to TRBJ2-2, with D uncertain. Per germline, CDR1 LGHDT and CDR2 YNNKEL (reference sequence). Trimming shortened V by 0 bases and J by 8 bases, and 4 bases separated the two germline ends. This CDR3 contains 12 residues.

The chain uses TRBV2 and TRBJ1-2; no clear D gene. Germline loops: CDR1 SNHLY, CDR2 FYNNEI. V was clipped by 5 bases and J by 1 base, with 11 bases between them. The CDR3 has 14 amino acids. The CDR3 spells CASSPTKVNYGYTF. CDR3 bases: TGTGCCAGCAGTCCCACTAAAGTTAACTATGGCTACACCTTC.

The V gene is TRBV19, the J gene TRBJ2-7; TRBD2 aligns across 10 bases. V shed 5 bases and J 4 bases; nucleotides not matched to a gene: 5. The length of the CDR3 is 14 residues. The germline gives CDR1 LNHDA, CDR2 SQIVND (reference sequence). The DNA for the CDR3 is TGTGCCAGTAGTCCGGGACTAGCGTGGTACGAGCAGTACTTC. Translating it yields CASSPGLAWYEQYF.

The chain recombines TRBV7-6 with TRBJ2-7; 7 positions match TRBD1. Looked up from germline, CDR1 is SGHVS and CDR2 is FNYEAQ. V was pared by 1 base and J by 5 bases, with 5 bases of the junction left unmatched. This CDR3 spans 14 amino acids. Here the CDR3 reads CASSLDGTENEQYF. CDR3 in DNA: TGTGCCAGCAGCTTAGACGGGACAGAAAACGAGCAGTACTTC.

The chain recombines TRBV15 with TRBJ2-1, with TRBD2 matching 13 bases. The V gene's germline CDR1 is LNHNV and CDR2 YYDKDF (reference sequence). The J segment lost 9 bases and the V segment lost 1 base, leaving 6 bases of the junction unmatched. There are 16 residues in the CDR3. CDR3 nucleotides: TGTGCCACCAGCAGAGGTGGACTAGCGGGAGTGTTTGAGCAGTTCTTC. Amino acid sequence: CATSRGGLAGVFEQFF.

V gene TRBV27 combines with J gene TRBJ1-2, with 7 bases matching TRBD1. In germline, CDR1 is MNHEY, CDR2 SMNVEV (reference sequence). Losses at the gene ends were 4 bases for V and 9 bases for J; bases not matched to a gene: 5. The CDR3 extends over 12 amino acids. This chain's CDR3 is CASSSDRVSYTF. In DNA form, the CDR3 reads TGTGCCAGCAGTTCCGACAGGGTCAGCTACACCTTC.

This clone was seen just once. This sequence joins TRBV6-2 or TRBV6-3 and TRBJ2-2; D remains unclear. CDR3 length: 14 amino acids. Germline V gene data show CDR1 as MNHEY and CDR2 as SVGEGT. V was shortened by 0 bases and J by 6 bases, with 8 bases between the two germline ends. As DNA, the CDR3 is TGTGCCAGCAGTTACTCGAATGCAGCCGGGGAGCTGTTTTTT. Translation: CASSYSNAAGELFF.

The J gene is TRBJ2-7, the V gene TRBV7-9; unclear D gene. V lost 0 bases and J 4 bases, leaving 7 bases between the germline ends. The CDR3 is made up of 13 amino acids. The germline CDR1 and CDR2 sequences are SEHNR and FQNEAQ (reference sequence). In DNA, the CDR3 is TGTGCCAGCAGCTTAGCGCTCGGGTACGAGCAGTACTTC. Protein sequence: CASSLALGYEQYF.

In nucleotides, the CDR3 is TGTGCCAGCAGCCGGATGGGACTAGCGGGTTGGGATGAGCAGTTCTTC. Translation gives CASSRMGLAGWDEQFF. This chain uses TRBV4-2 with TRBJ2-1; 12 bases map to TRBD2. V lost 4 bases, J lost 8 bases, and 9 bases stayed unmatched. In germline, CDR1 is LGHNA, CDR2 YNFKEQ. The CDR3 spans 16 residues.

This chain connects TRBV6-5 to TRBJ2-3; TRBD1 matches at 9 bases. This CDR3 is 15 amino acids long. Losses at the gene ends were 4 bases for V and 4 bases for J; bases not matched to a gene: 6. Germline V lookup: CDR1 MNHEY, CDR2 SVGAGI. CDR3 region: CASSSNRGRADTQYF. CDR3 in DNA: TGTGCCAGCAGTTCCAACAGGGGGCGAGCAGATACGCAGTATTTT.

This chain connects TRBV29-1 to TRBJ2-2; 7 nucleotides line up with TRBD1. Germline CDR1 and CDR2: SQVTM and ANQGSEA. This CDR3 comprises 13 residues. The V and J ends lost 7 bases and 0 bases, in that order; junction bases with no gene match: 2. This chain's CDR3 is CSGGQTNTGELFF. The CDR3 region has the DNA TGCAGCGGGGGACAGACGAACACCGGGGAGCTGTTTTTT.

The CDR3 spells CASSVEERIFTGELFF. CDR3 DNA: TGTGCCAGCAGCGTAGAGGAGCGGATTTTTACCGGGGAGCTGTTTTTT. V is TRBV9 and J is TRBJ2-2; TRBD2 is a possible D gene (5 bases). The CDR3 length is 16 residues. CDR1 is SGDLS, CDR2 YYNGEE, per germline. Trimming pared 0 bases from V and 5 bases from J, leaving 14 bases between.

This rearrangement joins TRBV5-5 to TRBJ1-2; 8 bases line up with TRBD1. V was pared by 4 bases and J by 7 bases, with 6 bases of the junction left unmatched. Germline CDR1 and CDR2: SGHKS and YYEKEE (reference sequence). The CDR3 is 13 residues long. The CDR3 bases are TGTGCCAGCAGCACCGGGACAGGAGGTGGCTACACCTTC. Amino acids: CASSTGTGGGYTF.

The chain has TRBV7-9 and TRBJ2-3; 10 bases align to TRBD2. Trimming took 1 base from V and 0 from J; bases not matched to a gene: 4. The CDR3 consists of 17 residues. Per the germline V gene, CDR1 is SEHNR and CDR2 is FQNEAQ (reference sequence). The CDR3 nucleotides read TGTGCCAGCAGCTTAGGGCTAGCGGGAGTAAGCACAGATACGCAGTATTTT. This sequence encodes CASSLGLAGVSTDTQYF.

The V call is TRBV5-1, the J call TRBJ2-3, with TRBD2 as a possible D gene (6 bases). CDR1 SGHRS and CDR2 YFSETQ come from the germline V gene. The length of the CDR3 is 16 residues. The V end was cut by 2 bases, the J end by 3 bases, with 16 bases between. The CDR3 protein is CASSLGSGPPTDTQYF. The CDR3 DNA is TGCGCCAGCAGCTTAGGAAGCGGGCCACCAACAGATACGCAGTATTTT.

The chain employs TRBV5-4 and TRBJ2-1; 8 nucleotides match TRBD2. Germline V gene lookup returns CDR1 SGHNT and CDR2 YYREEE (reference sequence). The CDR3 covers 15 residues. Trimming took 0 bases from V and 9 from J; bases not matched to a gene: 8. The CDR3 sequence is CASSLDSLAGSEQFF. The CDR3 nucleotides are TGTGCCAGCAGCTTGGATTCTCTAGCGGGCAGTGAGCAGTTCTTC.

This clone showed up just once. The chain employs TRBV9 and TRBJ2-2; D remains unclear. Trimming left V 2 bases short and J 5 bases short, with 13 bases between. Germline CDR1 SGDLS, CDR2 YYNGEE. There are 15 residues in the CDR3. The DNA of the CDR3 is TGTGCCAGCAGCGTCGGTACTTTTGGTACCGGGGAGCTGTTTTTT. Translated: CASSVGTFGTGELFF.

This chain uses TRBV5-1 with TRBJ1-5; D gene uncertain. Trimming cost V 0 bases and J 0 bases, with 7 bases left between them. The CDR3 totals 15 residues. Germline CDR1 reads SGHRS; CDR2 reads YFSETQ. The CDR3, as DNA: TGCGCCAGCAGCTTGGCCGCGGGTAGCAATCAGCCCCAGCATTTT. Protein sequence: CASSLAAGSNQPQHF.